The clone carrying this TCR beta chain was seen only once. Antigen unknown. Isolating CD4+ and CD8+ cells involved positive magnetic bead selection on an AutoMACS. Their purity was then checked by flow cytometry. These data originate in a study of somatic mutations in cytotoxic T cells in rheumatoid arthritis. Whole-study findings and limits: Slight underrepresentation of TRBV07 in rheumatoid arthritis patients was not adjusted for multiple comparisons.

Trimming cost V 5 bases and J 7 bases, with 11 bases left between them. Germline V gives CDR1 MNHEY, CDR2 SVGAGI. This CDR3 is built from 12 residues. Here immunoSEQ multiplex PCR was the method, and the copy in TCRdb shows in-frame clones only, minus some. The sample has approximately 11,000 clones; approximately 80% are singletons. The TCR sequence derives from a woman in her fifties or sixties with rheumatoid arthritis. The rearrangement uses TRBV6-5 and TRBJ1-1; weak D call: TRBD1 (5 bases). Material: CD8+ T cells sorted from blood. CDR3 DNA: TGTGCCAGCAGTCCTACGACAGTTGAAGCTTTCTTT. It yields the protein CASSPTTVEAFF.